A single T cell receptor (beta chain) is shown here with its context. The antigen it recognizes is unknown. Within one base of it there is no much larger clone, and no base qualities were kept. This sample was taken from a study of control samples from healthy donors and cancer patients (dated by TCRdb to about 2020). The library was produced with the immunoSEQ multiplex PCR assay. TCRdb limited this immuneACCESS table to in-frame rearrangements with V and J called. A share of clones is missing; checked studies link under half to unresolved V genes, and the rest is unexplained. The sample table lists some 120,000 clones, about 87% of them with a count of one. The top ten clonotypes cover just under 3% of the sample. The germline V gene yields MNHNS for CDR1 and SASEGT for CDR2. The CDR3 covers 14 residues, taking in both the cysteine and the phenylalanine. The kept DNA is CDR3 alone, 42 bases in frame from the first base. V and J lose 2 bases and 10 bases, and a span of 17 bases separates them.

The TCR was taken from a man aged 55 to 70 in good health. The source material was blood. The chain links TRBV6-1 with TRBJ1-2; TRBD1 is a weak D gene call, 5 bases matching. CDR3 reads: CASSELTGGETYTF. The DNA reads TGTGCCAGCAGTGAACTAACCGGGGGAGAGACCTACACCTTC.